The source of this T cell receptor beta chain is a study of CD8 T cells in ankylosing spondylitis. Per the germline V gene, CDR1 is DFQATT and CDR2 is SNEGSKA (reference sequence). The CDR3 contains 13 residues. Between the trimmed V and J ends, which lost 3 bases and 5 bases, there was a span of 11 bases. Libraries for TCR beta were made by quantitative 5'-RACE with molecular barcodes. TCRdb independently ran MiXCR on the 5' RACE reads; one entry per CDR3 protein. Of 300,000 to 350,000 distinct CDR3 sequences listed, over 12% are singletons. This clonotype appeared a few times. This TCR derives from a male donor with ankylosing spondylitis or in good health (not recorded which). The chain combines TRBV20-1 with TRBJ2-1; no clear D gene. Sequenced material: blood, either unsorted or a sorted T cell fraction (not recorded which). The CDR3 DNA reads as TGCAGTGCTAGGACGTGGGCAGACAATGAGCAGTTCTTC. It translates to CSARTWADNEQFF.